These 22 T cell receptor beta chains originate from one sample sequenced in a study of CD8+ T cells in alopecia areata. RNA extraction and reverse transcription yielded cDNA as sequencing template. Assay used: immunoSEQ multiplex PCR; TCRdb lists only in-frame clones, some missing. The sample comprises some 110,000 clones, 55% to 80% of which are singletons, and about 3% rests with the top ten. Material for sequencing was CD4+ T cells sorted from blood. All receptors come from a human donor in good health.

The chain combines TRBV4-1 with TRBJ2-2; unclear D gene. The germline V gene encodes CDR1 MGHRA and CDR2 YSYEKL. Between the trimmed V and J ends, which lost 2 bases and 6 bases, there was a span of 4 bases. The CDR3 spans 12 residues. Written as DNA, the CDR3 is TGCGCCAGCAGCCAACCGGCCGGGGAGCTGTTTTTT. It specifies CASSQPAGELFF.

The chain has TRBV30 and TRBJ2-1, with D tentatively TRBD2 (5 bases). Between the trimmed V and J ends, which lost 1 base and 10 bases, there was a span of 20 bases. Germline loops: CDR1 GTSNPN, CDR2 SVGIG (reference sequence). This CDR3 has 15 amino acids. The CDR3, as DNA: TGTGCCTGGAGTGGTCAGCTGGCGACCTCGGGGGAGCAGTTCTTC. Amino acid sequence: CAWSGQLATSGEQFF.

CDR3: CASSWGLGSGANVLTF. In DNA form, the CDR3 reads TGTGCCAGCAGTTGGGGATTGGGGTCTGGGGCCAACGTCCTGACTTTC. This chain connects TRBV27 to TRBJ2-6; D gene unclear. Germline loops: CDR1 MNHEY, CDR2 SMNVEV (reference sequence). This CDR3 is 16 amino acids long. V lost 4 bases to trimming and J lost 1 base, with 11 bases between them. The full variable domain, rest sourced from reference TRBV27 and TRBJ2-6, is EAQVTQNPRYLITVTGKKLTVTCSQNMNHEYMSWYRQDPGLGLRQIYYSMNVEVTDKGDVPEGYKVSRKEKRNFPLILESPSPNQTSLYFCASSWGLGSGANVLTFGAGSRLTVL.

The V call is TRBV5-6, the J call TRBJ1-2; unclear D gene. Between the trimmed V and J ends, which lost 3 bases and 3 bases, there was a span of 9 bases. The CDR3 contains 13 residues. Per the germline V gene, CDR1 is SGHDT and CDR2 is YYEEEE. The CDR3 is CASSSTWDYGYTF. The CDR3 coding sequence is TGTGCCAGCAGCTCCACTTGGGACTATGGCTACACCTTC.

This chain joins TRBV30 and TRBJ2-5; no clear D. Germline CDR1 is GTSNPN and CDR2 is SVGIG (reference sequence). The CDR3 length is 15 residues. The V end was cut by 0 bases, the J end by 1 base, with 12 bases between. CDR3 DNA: TGTGCCTGGAGTGTAGGGCACGCCGTCCAAGAGACCCAGTACTTC. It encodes CAWSVGHAVQETQYF.

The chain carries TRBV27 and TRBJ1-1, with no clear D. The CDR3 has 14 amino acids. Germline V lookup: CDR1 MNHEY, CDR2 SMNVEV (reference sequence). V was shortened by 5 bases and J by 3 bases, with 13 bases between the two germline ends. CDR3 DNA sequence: TGTGCCAGCAGTCCGTTAAGAGACTACACTGAAGCTTTCTTT. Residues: CASSPLRDYTEAFF.

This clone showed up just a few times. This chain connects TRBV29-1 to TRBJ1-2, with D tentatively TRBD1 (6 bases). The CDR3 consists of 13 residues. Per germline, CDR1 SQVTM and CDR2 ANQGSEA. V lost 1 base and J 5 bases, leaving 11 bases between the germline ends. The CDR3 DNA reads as TGCAGCGTTGAAGGGCAGGGGAAATATGGCTACACCTTC. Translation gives CSVEGQGKYGYTF.

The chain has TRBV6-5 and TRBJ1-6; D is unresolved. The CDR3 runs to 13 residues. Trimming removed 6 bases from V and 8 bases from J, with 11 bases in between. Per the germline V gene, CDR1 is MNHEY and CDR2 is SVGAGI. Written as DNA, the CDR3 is TGTGCCAGCAGACGGAAAGGTGATTCACCCCTCCACTTT. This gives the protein CASRRKGDSPLHF.

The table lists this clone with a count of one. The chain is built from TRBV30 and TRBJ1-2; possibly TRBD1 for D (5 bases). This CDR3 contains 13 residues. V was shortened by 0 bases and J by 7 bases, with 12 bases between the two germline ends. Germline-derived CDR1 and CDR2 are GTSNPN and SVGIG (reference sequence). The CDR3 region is CAWSVPRQTGYTF. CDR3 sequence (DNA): TGTGCCTGGAGTGTACCCCGACAGACTGGCTACACCTTC.

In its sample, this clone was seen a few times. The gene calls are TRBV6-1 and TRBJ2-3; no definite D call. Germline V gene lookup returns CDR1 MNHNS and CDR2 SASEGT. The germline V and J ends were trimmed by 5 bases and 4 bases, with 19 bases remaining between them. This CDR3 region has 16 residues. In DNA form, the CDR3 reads TGTGCCAGCAGTCAAGGACCCACCCCGAAACCAGATACGCAGTATTTT. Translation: CASSQGPTPKPDTQYF.

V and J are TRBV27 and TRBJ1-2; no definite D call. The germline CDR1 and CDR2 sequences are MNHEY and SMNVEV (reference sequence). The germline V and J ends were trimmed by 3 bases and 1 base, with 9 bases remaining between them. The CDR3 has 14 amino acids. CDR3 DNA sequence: TGTGCCAGCAGTTTTTACAGAGATAACTATGGCTACACCTTC. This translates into CASSFYRDNYGYTF.

The CDR3 nucleotides are TGTGCCAGCAGTCAGCCGGGAAAGACCTACGAGCAGTACTTC. Translated: CASSQPGKTYEQYF. The V gene is TRBV28, the J gene TRBJ2-7; possible D gene TRBD2, 5 bases. Germline lookup yields CDR1 MDHEN and CDR2 SYDVKM. The CDR3 sequence is 14 residues long. Trimming removed 5 bases from V and 2 bases from J, with 13 bases in between.

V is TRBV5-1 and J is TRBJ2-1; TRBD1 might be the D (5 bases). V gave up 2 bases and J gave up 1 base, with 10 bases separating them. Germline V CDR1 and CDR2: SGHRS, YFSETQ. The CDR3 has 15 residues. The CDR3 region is CASSFGRDSYNEQFF. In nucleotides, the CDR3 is TGCGCCAGCAGCTTCGGCAGGGATTCCTACAATGAGCAGTTCTTC.

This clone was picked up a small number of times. The CDR3 DNA follows: TGTGCCAGCGGCGTATCAGGGGAGAATGGCTACACCTTC. Protein sequence: CASGVSGENGYTF. The chain has TRBV14 and TRBJ1-2; maybe TRBD1 (6 bases). The CDR3 is 13 residues long. Trimming pared 8 bases from V and 6 bases from J, leaving 16 bases between. Germline lookup yields CDR1 SGHDN and CDR2 FVKESK. Complete variable domain (other parts from reference TRBV14 and TRBJ1-2): EAGVTQFPSHSVIEKGQTVTLRCDPISGHDNLYWYRRVMGKEIKFLLHFVKESKQDESGMPNNRFLAERTGGTYSTLKVQPAELEDSGVYFCASGVSGENGYTFGSGTRLTVV.

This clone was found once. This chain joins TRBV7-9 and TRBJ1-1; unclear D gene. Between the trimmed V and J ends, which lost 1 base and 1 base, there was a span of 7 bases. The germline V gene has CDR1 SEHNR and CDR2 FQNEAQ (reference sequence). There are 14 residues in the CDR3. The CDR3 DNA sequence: TGTGCCAGCAGCTTAGGGCATCAGAACACTGAAGCTTTCTTT. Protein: CASSLGHQNTEAFF.

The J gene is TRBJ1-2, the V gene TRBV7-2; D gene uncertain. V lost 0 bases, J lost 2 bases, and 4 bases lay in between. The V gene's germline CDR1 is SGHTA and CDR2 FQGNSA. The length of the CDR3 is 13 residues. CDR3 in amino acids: CASSLAGNYGYTF. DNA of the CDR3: TGTGCCAGCAGCTTAGCGGGGAACTATGGCTACACCTTC.

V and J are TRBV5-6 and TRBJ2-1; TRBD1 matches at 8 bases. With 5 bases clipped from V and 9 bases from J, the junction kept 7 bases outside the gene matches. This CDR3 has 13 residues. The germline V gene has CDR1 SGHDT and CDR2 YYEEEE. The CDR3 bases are TGTGCCAGCAGTTGGACAGGGACATCTGAGCAGTTCTTC. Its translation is CASSWTGTSEQFF.

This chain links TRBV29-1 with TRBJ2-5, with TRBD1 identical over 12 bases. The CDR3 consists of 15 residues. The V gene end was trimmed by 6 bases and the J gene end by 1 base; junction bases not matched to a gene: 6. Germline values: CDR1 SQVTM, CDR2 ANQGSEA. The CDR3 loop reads CSVRRDRGLQETQYF. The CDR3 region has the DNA TGCAGCGTGCGCCGGGACAGGGGGCTCCAAGAGACCCAGTACTTC.

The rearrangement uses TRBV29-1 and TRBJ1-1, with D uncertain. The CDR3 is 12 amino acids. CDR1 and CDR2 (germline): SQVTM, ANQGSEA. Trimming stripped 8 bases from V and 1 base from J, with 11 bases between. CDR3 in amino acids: CSLRKWNTEAFF. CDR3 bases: TGCAGCCTCCGAAAATGGAACACTGAAGCTTTCTTT.

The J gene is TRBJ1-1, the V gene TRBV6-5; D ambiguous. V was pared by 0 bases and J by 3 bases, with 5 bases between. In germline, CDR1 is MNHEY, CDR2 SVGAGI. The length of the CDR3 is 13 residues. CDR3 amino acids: CASSYSRDTEAFF. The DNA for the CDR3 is TGTGCCAGCAGTTACTCCCGGGACACTGAAGCTTTCTTT.

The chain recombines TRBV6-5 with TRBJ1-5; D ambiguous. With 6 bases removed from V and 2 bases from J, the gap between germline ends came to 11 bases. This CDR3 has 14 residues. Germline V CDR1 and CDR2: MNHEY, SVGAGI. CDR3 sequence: CASRRTEGNQPQHF. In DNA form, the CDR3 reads TGTGCCAGCAGACGGACGGAGGGCAATCAGCCCCAGCATTTT.

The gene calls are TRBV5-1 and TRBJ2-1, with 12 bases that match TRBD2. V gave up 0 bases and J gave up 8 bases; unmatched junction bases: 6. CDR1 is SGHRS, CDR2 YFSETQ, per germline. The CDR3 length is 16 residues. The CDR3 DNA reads TGCGCCAGCAGCTTGGGGTTTACTAGCGGGGGGTATGAGCAGTTCTTC. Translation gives CASSLGFTSGGYEQFF.